Reported below is one T cell receptor (beta chain). Its cognate antigen has yet to be identified. Base-call qualities are not available, and no considerably larger clone is one nucleotide away. These data come from a study of blood T cell repertoires in COVID-19 (TCRdb year 2020). Some background on the complete study: Collaborator samples came from the United States, Italy and Spain and covered acute and convalescent phases of COVID-19. The material from the prospective study consisted of cDNA or gDNA derived from T cells, B-cell-depleted T cells, or PBMCs. Subjects who had been exposed to COVID-19, were actively infected with it, or had recovered from it provided the deeply sampled blood TCRbeta repertoires that made up the dataset. The repertoires were made available in a free public database intended to serve as a resource for research on the immune response to SARS-CoV-2. The samples were drawn from two sources: the first 160 participants of the ongoing ImmuneRACE study, and over 950 subjects contributed by 6 global collaborators. The sample metadata nearly always contained a de-identified subject ID, COVID-19 status, age in years and sex. HLA class I and class II types, where available, came from metadata supplied by the sample provider rather than from assay-based typing. Study-wide conclusions, independent of this receptor: Clinical and demographic metadata were provided uncurated, with the amount varying by source and participant.

TCRbeta CDR3 regions were amplified from genomic DNA by means of the immunoSEQ Assay, a bias-controlled multiplex PCR. Per the authors' processing: The number of nucleated cells in each sample was estimated by amplification of reference gene primers within the assay. To quantify the absolute abundance of each unique TCRbeta CDR3 rearrangement, sequence reads were collapsed and filtered. For each sample, productive Simpson clonality was calculated as the square root of Simpson's diversity index over productive rearrangements. TCRdb limited this immuneACCESS table to in-frame rearrangements with V and J called. A share of clones is missing; checked studies link under half to unresolved V genes, and the rest is unexplained. The DNA was the basis for D and trimming; V, J and clone size are from that table. In all, the sample holds roughly 82,000 clones, and around 83% of those were seen once. The ten largest clonotypes hold approximately 15% of the sample.

Whole blood was collected in K2EDTA tubes by collaborating institutions according to the institutions' own protocols. For TCRbeta analysis, collaborators shipped samples in one of three forms: frozen whole blood, isolated PBMCs, or DNA extracted from either of those sample types. Reading the germline V gene gives CDR1 MDHEN and CDR2 SYDVKM. After removal of 3 bases from V and 8 bases from J, the junction retains 1 base not matched to a gene. The CDR3, from cysteine to phenylalanine, totals 14 residues. CDR3 DNA only is kept here, 42 bases in frame from base 1. The sequenced sample consisted of peripheral blood. This clonotype was sampled from a woman aged 55-70 years with acute or convalescent COVID-19. Recombination linked TRBV28 to TRBJ1-6; 10 of the junction bases match TRBD1. The nucleotides are TGTGCCAGCAGTTTCGGACAGGGGGATTCACCCCTCCACTTT. Its amino acids are CASSFGQGDSPLHF.